The rows below give T cell receptor beta chains drawn from one sample of a study of read filtering for tumor transcriptome and immune sequencing. One entry per CDR3 protein results from TCRdb running MiXCR on the reads. The sample shows over 80,000 distinct CDR3 sequences, about 12% of them seen only once. The sample taken for sequencing was a population of CD138-negative cells sorted from bone marrow. Every receptor here comes from a donor aged 40 or over with multiple myeloma. The CDR3 runs from the conserved cysteine through the conserved F or W. D genes are given only for firm matches. Size is stated for part of the rows, as once, few or many counts, or as a class when the clone is expanded.

TRBV20-1	TRBJ1-5	many	.	CSARDPGQPQHF	TGCAGTGCTAGAGATCCGGGTCAGCCCCAGCATTTT
TRBV19	TRBJ2-1	.	.	CASSINWQRQFF	TGTGCCAGTAGTATAAATTGGCAGCGGCAGTTCTTC
TRBV19	TRBJ2-2	many	TRBD1	CASRRKGASGDTGELFF	TGTGCCAGTAGGCGAAAGGGGGCAAGTGGGGACACCGGGGAGCTGTTTTTT
TRBV29-1	TRBJ2-5	.	.	CSAPLGPQETQYF	TGCAGCGCTCCGTTGGGACCCCAAGAGACCCAGTACTTC
TRBV3-1	TRBJ1-6	many	.	CASSQAEARSLHF	TGTGCCAGCAGCCAGGCTGAGGCTCGATCCCTCCACTTT
TRBV20-1	TRBJ2-7	many	TRBD1	CSARDPLILRGEQYF	TGCAGTGCTAGAGATCCACTCATCCTCAGGGGGGAGCAGTACTTC
TRBV20-1	TRBJ1-1	many	.	CSASKNTEAFF	TGCAGTGCTAGTAAGAACACTGAAGCTTTCTTT
TRBV18	TRBJ2-1	many	TRBD2	CASSPISGTNSYNEQFF	TGTGCCAGCTCACCTATTAGCGGGACCAACTCCTACAATGAGCAGTTCTTC
TRBV12-3/TRBV12-4	TRBJ2-2	few	TRBD1	CASSTGVGELFF	TGTGCCAGCAGTACAGGGGTTGGGGAGCTGTTTTTT
TRBV29-1	TRBJ2-1	many	TRBD2	CSVGRTSRPYNEQFF	TGCAGCGTTGGGAGGACTAGCCGACCCTACAATGAGCAGTTCTTC
TRBV7-9	TRBJ1-1	many	.	CASIKTGYTEAFF	TGTGCCAGCATCAAGACAGGATACACTGAAGCTTTCTTT
TRBV7-9	TRBJ1-1	many	.	CASSLRQNEAFF	TGTGCCAGCAGCCTTAGACAGAATGAAGCTTTCTTT
TRBV2	TRBJ2-7	once	.	CASTRDTYEQYF	TGTGCCAGCACCAGGGACACCTACGAGCAGTACTTC
TRBV27	TRBJ2-1	many	TRBD2	CASSFIGLAGDGQFF	TGTGCCAGCAGTTTTATCGGACTAGCGGGAGATGGCCAGTTCTTC
TRBV29-1	TRBJ2-1	many	.	CSVGGSSYNEQFF	TGCAGCGTTGGGGGAAGCTCCTACAATGAGCAGTTCTTC
TRBV6-2/TRBV6-3	TRBJ2-3	few	TRBD2	CASSPRGRHSLAGAVYTQYF	TGTGCCAGCAGTCCGCGGGGACGACACTCATTAGCGGGAGCGGTATATACGCAGTATTTT
TRBV7-9	TRBJ1-1	.	.	CASSPRSPGGRGLNTEAFF	TGTGCCAGCAGCCCCCGATCCCCGGGCGGGAGGGGATTAAACACTGAAGCTTTCTTT
TRBV2	TRBJ2-5	.	TRBD1	CASSELQGDVTQYF	TGTGCCAGCAGTGAGCTACAGGGGGACGTGACCCAGTACTTC
TRBV12-3/TRBV12-4	TRBJ2-1	few	.	CASSRAGLQNEQFF	TGTGCCAGCAGTCGCGCGGGATTACAGAATGAGCAGTTCTTC
TRBV28	TRBJ1-3	once	TRBD1	CASSSTGDFSGNAIYF	TGTGCCAGCAGTTCGACAGGGGACTTCTCTGGAAACGCCATATATTTT
TRBV3-1	TRBJ2-2	many	.	CASSQDATNTGELFF	TGTGCCAGCAGCCAAGACGCGACGAACACCGGGGAGCTGTTTTTT
TRBV5-5	TRBJ2-1	many	TRBD1	CASSLTGTGSTEQFF	TGTGCCAGCAGCTTGACAGGGACAGGGTCCACTGAGCAGTTCTTC
TRBV28	TRBJ1-2	many	.	CAEGGRHGYTF	TGTGCCGAAGGAGGGAGACATGGCTACACCTTC
TRBV11-1	TRBJ1-1	many	.	CASSSTGQTTEAFF	TGTGCCAGCAGCTCTACAGGGCAGACCACTGAAGCTTTCTTT
TRBV2	TRBJ2-1	many	TRBD2	CASAAGLARNEQFF	TGTGCCAGTGCGGCAGGACTAGCTCGTAATGAGCAGTTCTTC
TRBV20-1	TRBJ1-1	many	.	CSARGGTLNTEAFF	TGCAGTGCTAGGGGGGGGACACTGAACACTGAAGCTTTCTTT
TRBV4-1	TRBJ2-3	many	TRBD1	CASSQADRDGDTQYF	TGCGCCAGCAGCCAAGCCGACAGGGACGGGGATACGCAGTATTTT